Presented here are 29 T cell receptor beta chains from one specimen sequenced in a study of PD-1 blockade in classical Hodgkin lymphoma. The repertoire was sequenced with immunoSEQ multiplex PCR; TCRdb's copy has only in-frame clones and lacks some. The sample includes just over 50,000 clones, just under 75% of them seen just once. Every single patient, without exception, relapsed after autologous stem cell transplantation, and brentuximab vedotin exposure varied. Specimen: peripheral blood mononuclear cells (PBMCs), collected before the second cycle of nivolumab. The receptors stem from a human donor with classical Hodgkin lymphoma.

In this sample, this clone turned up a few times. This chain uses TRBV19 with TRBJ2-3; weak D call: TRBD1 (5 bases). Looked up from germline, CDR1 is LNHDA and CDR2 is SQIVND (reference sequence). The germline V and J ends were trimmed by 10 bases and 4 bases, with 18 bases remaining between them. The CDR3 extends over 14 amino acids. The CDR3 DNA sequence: TGTGCCACCAAAGGGTGGCAGGGCCCAGATACGCAGTATTTT. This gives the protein CATKGWQGPDTQYF.

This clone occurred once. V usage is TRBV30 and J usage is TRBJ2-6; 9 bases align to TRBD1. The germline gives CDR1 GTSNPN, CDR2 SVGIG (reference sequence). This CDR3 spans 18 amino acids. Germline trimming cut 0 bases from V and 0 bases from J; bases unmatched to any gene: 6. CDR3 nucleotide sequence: TGTGCCTGGAGTGTTTTGGGACAGGGACGCTCTGGGGCCAACGTCCTGACTTTC. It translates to CAWSVLGQGRSGANVLTF.

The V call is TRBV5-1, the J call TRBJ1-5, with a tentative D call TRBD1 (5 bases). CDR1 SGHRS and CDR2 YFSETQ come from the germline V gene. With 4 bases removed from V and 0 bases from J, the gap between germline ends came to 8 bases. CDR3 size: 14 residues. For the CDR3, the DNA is TGCGCCAGCAGCCCGACAGATAGCAATCAGCCCCAGCATTTT. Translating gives CASSPTDSNQPQHF.

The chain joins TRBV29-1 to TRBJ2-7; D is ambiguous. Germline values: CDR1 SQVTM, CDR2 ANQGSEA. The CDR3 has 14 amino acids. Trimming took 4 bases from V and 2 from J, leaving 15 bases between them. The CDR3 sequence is CSVGSIPAPYEQYF. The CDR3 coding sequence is TGCAGCGTTGGATCTATACCGGCCCCCTACGAGCAGTACTTC.

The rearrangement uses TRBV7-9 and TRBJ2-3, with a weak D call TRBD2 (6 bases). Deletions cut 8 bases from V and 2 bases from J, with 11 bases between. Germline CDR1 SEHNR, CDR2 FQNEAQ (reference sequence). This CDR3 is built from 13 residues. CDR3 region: CASGAGNTDTQYF. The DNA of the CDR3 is TGTGCCAGCGGGGCGGGGAACACAGATACGCAGTATTTT. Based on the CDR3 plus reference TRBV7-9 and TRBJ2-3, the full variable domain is DTGVSQNPRHKITKRGQNVTFRCDPISEHNRLYWYRQTLGQGPEFLTYFQNEAQLEKSRLLSDRFSAERPKGSFSTLEIQRTEQGDSAMYLCASGAGNTDTQYFGPGTRLTVL.

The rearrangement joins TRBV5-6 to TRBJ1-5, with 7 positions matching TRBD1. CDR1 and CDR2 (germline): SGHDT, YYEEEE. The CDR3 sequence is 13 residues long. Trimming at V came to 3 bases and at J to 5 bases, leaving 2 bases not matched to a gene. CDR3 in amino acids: CASSYTGDQPQHF. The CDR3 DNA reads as TGTGCCAGCAGCTATACAGGGGATCAGCCCCAGCATTTT.

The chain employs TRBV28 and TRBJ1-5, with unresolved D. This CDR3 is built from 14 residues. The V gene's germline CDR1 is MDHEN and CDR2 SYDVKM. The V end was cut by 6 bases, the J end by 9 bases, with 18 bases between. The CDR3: CASRPTDPRRPQHF. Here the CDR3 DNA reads TGTGCCAGCAGACCTACAGACCCCAGACGGCCCCAGCATTTT.

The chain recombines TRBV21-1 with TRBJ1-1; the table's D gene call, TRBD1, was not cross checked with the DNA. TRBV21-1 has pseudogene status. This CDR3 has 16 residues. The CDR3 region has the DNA TGTGCCAGCAGCGGCCAGACAGGGAGTAAGAACACTGAAGCTTTCTTT. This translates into CASSGQTGSKNTEAFF.

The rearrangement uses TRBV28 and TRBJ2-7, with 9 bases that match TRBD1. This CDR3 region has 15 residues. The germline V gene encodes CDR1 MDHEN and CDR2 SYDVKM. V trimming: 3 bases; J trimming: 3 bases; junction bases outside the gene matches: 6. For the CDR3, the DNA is TGTGCCAGCAGTTTCTGGGGACAGGGCCTCTACGAGCAGTACTTC. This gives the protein CASSFWGQGLYEQYF.

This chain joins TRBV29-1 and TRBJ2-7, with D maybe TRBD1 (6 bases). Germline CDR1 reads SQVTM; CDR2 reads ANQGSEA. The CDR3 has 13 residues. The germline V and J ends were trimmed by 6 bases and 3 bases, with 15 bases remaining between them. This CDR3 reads CSVQTGPSYEQYF. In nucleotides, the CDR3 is TGCAGCGTCCAGACAGGCCCTAGCTACGAGCAGTACTTC.

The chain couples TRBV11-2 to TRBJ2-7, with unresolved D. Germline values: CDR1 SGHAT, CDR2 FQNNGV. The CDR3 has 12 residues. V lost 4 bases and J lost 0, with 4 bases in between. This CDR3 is CASSSSSYEQYF. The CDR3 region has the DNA TGTGCCAGCAGCTCCAGCTCCTACGAGCAGTACTTC.

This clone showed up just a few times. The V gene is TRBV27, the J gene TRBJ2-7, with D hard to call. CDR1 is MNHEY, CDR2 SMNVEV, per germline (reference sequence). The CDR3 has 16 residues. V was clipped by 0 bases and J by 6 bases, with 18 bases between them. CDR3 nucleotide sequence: TGTGCCAGCAGTTTATCATTCGGACCGTGGCCCCGCGAGCAGTACTTC. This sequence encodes CASSLSFGPWPREQYF.

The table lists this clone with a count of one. In DNA form, the CDR3 reads TGCAGCGTTGAATTGCCCCAGGGGAGGATCTATGGCTACACCTTC. Amino acid sequence: CSVELPQGRIYGYTF. This chain links TRBV29-1 with TRBJ1-2; weak D call: TRBD1 (6 bases). Germline values: CDR1 SQVTM, CDR2 ANQGSEA. The CDR3 totals 15 residues. V lost 2 bases and J 4 bases, leaving 17 bases between the germline ends.

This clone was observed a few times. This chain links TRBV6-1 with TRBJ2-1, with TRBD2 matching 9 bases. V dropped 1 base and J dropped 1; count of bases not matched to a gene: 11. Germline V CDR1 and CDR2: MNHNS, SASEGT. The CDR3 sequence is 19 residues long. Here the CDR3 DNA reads TGTGCCAGCAGTGAAGATGGCGGGAGGGCCCATGTTTCCTACAATGAGCAGTTCTTC. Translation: CASSEDGGRAHVSYNEQFF.

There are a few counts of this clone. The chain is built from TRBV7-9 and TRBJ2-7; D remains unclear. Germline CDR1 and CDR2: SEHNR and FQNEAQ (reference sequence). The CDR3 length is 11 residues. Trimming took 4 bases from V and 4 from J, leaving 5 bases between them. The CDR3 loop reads CASSWQYEQYF. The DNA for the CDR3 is TGTGCCAGCAGCTGGCAATACGAGCAGTACTTC.

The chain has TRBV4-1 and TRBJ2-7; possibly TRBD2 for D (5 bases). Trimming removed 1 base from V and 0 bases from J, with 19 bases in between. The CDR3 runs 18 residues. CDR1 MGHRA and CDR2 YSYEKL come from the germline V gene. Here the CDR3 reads CASSQGPGITGSSYEQYF. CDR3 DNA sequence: TGCGCCAGCAGCCAAGGTCCTGGAATAACTGGGAGCTCCTACGAGCAGTACTTC.

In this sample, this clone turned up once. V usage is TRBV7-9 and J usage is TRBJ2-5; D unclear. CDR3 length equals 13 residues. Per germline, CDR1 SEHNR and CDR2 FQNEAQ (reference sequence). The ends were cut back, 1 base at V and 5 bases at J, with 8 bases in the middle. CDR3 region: CASSLVVGETQYF. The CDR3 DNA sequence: TGTGCCAGCAGCTTAGTGGTCGGTGAGACCCAGTACTTC.

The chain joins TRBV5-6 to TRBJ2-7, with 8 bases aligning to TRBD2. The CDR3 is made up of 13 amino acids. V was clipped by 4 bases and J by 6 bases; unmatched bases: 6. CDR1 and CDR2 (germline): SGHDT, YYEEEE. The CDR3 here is CASSGGLAGEQYF. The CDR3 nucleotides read TGTGCCAGCAGCGGCGGACTAGCTGGCGAGCAGTACTTC.

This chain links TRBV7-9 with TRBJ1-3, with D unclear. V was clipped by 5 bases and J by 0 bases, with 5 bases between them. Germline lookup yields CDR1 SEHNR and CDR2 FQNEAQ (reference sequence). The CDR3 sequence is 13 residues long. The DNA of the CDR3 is TGTGCCAGCAGCCAAACCTCTGGAAACACCATATATTTT. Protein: CASSQTSGNTIYF.

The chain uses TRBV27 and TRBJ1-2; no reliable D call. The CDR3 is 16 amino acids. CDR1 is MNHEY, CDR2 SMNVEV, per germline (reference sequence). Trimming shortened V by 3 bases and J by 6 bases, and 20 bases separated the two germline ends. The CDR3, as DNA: TGTGCCAGCAGTTTCCTCCGAGACGGAGGGAGTCATGGCTACACCTTC. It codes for CASSFLRDGGSHGYTF.

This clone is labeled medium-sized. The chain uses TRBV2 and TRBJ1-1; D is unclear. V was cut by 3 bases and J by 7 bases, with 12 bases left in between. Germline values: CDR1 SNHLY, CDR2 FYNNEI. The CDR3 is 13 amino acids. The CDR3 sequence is CASSEIKVLEAFF. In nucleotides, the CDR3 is TGTGCCAGCAGTGAGATAAAGGTTCTTGAAGCTTTCTTT.

CDR3 sequence: CASSYGQVMNTEAFF. CDR3 sequence (DNA): TGTGCCAGCAGTTACGGGCAGGTGATGAACACTGAAGCTTTCTTT. The chain is built from TRBV6-5 and TRBJ1-1; D not resolved. Germline V lookup: CDR1 MNHEY, CDR2 SVGAGI. The V and J ends lost 2 bases and 0 bases respectively, with 10 bases between them. The CDR3 is 15 amino acids.

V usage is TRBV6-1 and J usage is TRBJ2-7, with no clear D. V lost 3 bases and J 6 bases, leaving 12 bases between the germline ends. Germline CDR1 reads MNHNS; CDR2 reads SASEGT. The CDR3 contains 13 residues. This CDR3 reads CASSERPPSEQYF. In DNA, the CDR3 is TGTGCCAGCAGTGAGCGCCCCCCCTCCGAGCAGTACTTC.

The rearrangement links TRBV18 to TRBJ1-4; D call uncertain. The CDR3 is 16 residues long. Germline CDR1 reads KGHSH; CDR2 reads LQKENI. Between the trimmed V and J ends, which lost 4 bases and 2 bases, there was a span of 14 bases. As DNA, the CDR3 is TGTGCCAGCTCACAGCGGACCCTCCGGACTAATGAAAAACTGTTTTTT. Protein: CASSQRTLRTNEKLFF.

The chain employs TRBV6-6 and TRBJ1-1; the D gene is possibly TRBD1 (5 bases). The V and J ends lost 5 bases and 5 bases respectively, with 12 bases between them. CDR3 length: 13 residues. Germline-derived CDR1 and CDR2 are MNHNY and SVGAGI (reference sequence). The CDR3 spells CASSRTGETEAFF. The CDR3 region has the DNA TGTGCCAGCAGTCGGACGGGGGAAACTGAAGCTTTCTTT.

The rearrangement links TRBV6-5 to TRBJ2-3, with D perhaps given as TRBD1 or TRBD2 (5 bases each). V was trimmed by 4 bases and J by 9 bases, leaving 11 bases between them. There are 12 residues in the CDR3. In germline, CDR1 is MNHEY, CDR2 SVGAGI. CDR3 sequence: CASSSSRDTQYF. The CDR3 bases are TGTGCCAGCAGTTCCTCCCGGGACACGCAGTATTTT.

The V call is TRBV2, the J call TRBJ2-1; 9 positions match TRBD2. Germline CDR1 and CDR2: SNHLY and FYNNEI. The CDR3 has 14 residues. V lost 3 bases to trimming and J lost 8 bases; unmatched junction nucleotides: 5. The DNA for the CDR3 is TGTGCCAGCAGTGATGGGGCGGGAGGGTATGAGCAGTTCTTC. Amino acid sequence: CASSDGAGGYEQFF.

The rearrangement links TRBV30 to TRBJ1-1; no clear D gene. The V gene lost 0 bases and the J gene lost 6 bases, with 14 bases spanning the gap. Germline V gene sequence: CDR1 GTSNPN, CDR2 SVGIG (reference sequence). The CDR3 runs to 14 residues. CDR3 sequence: CAWSVGASGAEAFF. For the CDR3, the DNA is TGTGCCTGGAGTGTGGGTGCGTCGGGCGCTGAAGCTTTCTTT.

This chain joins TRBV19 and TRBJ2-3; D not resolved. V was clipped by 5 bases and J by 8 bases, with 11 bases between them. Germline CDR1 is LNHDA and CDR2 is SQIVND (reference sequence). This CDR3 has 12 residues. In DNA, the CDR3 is TGTGCCAGTAGTGACGGCGGAACTACGCAGTATTTT. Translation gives CASSDGGTTQYF.